The clone carrying this T cell receptor (beta chain) was picked up a small number of times. Its antigen is undetermined. Assay used: immunoSEQ multiplex PCR; TCRdb lists only in-frame clones, some missing. Here the sample spans about 17,000 clones, around three fifths being singletons. Germline loops: CDR1 MNHNS, CDR2 SASEGT. The CDR3 loop spans 13 amino acids. V lost 1 base and J 6 bases, leaving 9 bases between the germline ends. The data belong to a study of cytotoxic CD8 clonotypes in ibrutinib-treated CLL. At the level of the study: 24 partial and 2 complete responses; at median approximately 6 years, roughly 15 remitted, around twelve progressed. Notes on the study in general: Stable or contracted on treatment, public clonotypes were also uncommon. Clonality went up at the time of ibrutinib response, stayed stable in sustained remission, and later dropped back toward its baseline level at progression.

This sequence joins TRBV6-1 and TRBJ2-5; D gene uncertain. Sequences were derived from PBMCs, sampled after 12 months of ibrutinib treatment. The sequence was collected from a human donor with chronic lymphocytic leukemia. The CDR3 region has the DNA TGTGCCAGCAGTGAAGATGACGGTCAGACCCAGTACTTC. Residues: CASSEDDGQTQYF.